Below, 3 T cell receptor beta chains from the same sample are listed, as sequenced in a study of cytomegalovirus exposure and HLA in healthy donors. Here immunoSEQ multiplex PCR was the method, and the copy in TCRdb shows in-frame clones only, minus some. The sample carries about 150,000 clones, approximately 86% recorded once. Sequenced material: PBMCs. The source of these receptors is a man between 18 and 35 years old in good health and CMV-seropositive.

The chain couples TRBV11-2 to TRBJ1-2; 8 bases align to TRBD1. Germline V gene sequence: CDR1 SGHAT, CDR2 FQNNGV. J lost 4 bases, V lost 5 bases, and 15 bases had no gene match. The CDR3 consists of 17 residues. CDR3 amino acids: CASSPSRQDREFYGYTF. The CDR3 DNA reads as TGTGCCAGCAGCCCGAGCCGACAGGACAGGGAATTCTATGGCTACACCTTC.

This clone has more than one count but fewer than ten. V is TRBV6-6 and J is TRBJ1-5; D gene unclear. The V gene lost 8 bases and the J gene lost 7 bases, with 9 bases spanning the gap. This CDR3 has 11 amino acids. Germline assignment: CDR1 MNHNY and CDR2 SVGAGI (reference sequence). In DNA form, the CDR3 reads TGTGCCAGCGGCCTGGGCCAGCCCCAGCATTTT. Protein sequence: CASGLGQPQHF.

The chain combines TRBV19 with TRBJ2-7; 10 bases map to TRBD2. Germline values: CDR1 LNHDA, CDR2 SQIVND (reference sequence). The CDR3 spans 15 residues. Trimming removed 2 bases from V and 3 bases from J; junction bases left unmatched: 4. The CDR3 bases are TGTGCCAGTAGTATACAAGCGGGAGGGCGCTACGAGCAGTACTTC. Residues: CASSIQAGGRYEQYF.